This T cell receptor (beta chain) appears in the sequencing data of a study of cytomegalovirus exposure and HLA in healthy donors. It was with 60 Vbeta and 13 Jbeta primers that the PCR ran. Using immunoSEQ multiplex PCR, the repertoire was profiled, and TCRdb retains in-frame clones only, with some absent. The sample consists of about 160,000 clones, roughly three quarters of them appearing once. The V segment lost 7 bases and the J segment 4 bases; nucleotides outside the gene matches: 24. CDR3 length equals 19 residues. Germline V gene sequence: CDR1 MNHEY, CDR2 SMNVEV (reference sequence). The chain uses TRBV27 and TRBJ1-1, with 7 bases fitting TRBD1. The receptor's source is a middle-aged man in good health and CMV-seropositive. The sample consisted of PBMCs. The CDR3 loop is CASNITDRSIEESSTEAFF. In DNA form, the CDR3 reads TGTGCCAGCAACATTACGGACAGGTCTATTGAGGAATCGAGCACTGAAGCTTTCTTT.